The 28 T cell receptor beta chains in this list originate from one sample, sequenced in a study of T-cell memory formation after mild COVID-19. MiXCR, run by TCRdb on the 5' RACE reads, gives a single entry per CDR3 protein. Found here are about half a million distinct CDR3 sequences, 15% to 20% of them singletons; the top ten hold more than 9%. Sequencing was performed on PBMCs or a T cell subset sorted from them (not recorded which). These receptors were taken from an adult woman who had mild COVID-19 (a few samples of this study predate the infection). Cell type and time point are not known.

This chain links TRBV4-1 with TRBJ1-1; no firm D call. The CDR3 loop spans 12 amino acids. The germline V gene encodes CDR1 MGHRA and CDR2 YSYEKL. V was cut by 4 bases and J by 8 bases, with 11 bases left in between. The CDR3 protein is CASSPGTREAFF. The CDR3 coding sequence is TGCGCCAGCAGCCCCGGAACGAGAGAAGCTTTCTTT.

In its sample, this clonotype was seen a few times. The gene calls are TRBV2 and TRBJ1-1, with D maybe TRBD1 (5 bases). CDR1 is SNHLY and CDR2 is FYNNEI in the germline V gene. The ends were cut back, 3 bases at V and 4 bases at J, with 9 bases in the middle. This CDR3 region has 13 residues. This chain's CDR3 is CASSEGVSTEAFF. In DNA, the CDR3 is TGTGCCAGCAGTGAGGGGGTGAGCACTGAAGCTTTCTTT.

This clonotype occurred a few times. The chain couples TRBV5-1 to TRBJ2-1; 10 positions match TRBD1. V gave up 4 bases and J gave up 6 bases; unmatched junction bases: 7. CDR1 and CDR2 (germline): SGHRS, YFSETQ. The CDR3 loop spans 15 amino acids. Here the CDR3 reads CASSMTGGAGNEQFF. The CDR3 DNA follows: TGCGCCAGCAGCATGACAGGGGGCGCGGGCAATGAGCAGTTCTTC.

The chain combines TRBV3-1 with TRBJ1-3, with D unresolved. The CDR3 length is 15 residues. V was trimmed by 2 bases and J by 4 bases, leaving 12 bases between them. The germline CDR1 and CDR2 sequences are LGHDT and YNNKEL (reference sequence). The CDR3 here is CASSQWKILGNTIYF. CDR3 DNA sequence: TGTGCCAGCAGCCAATGGAAGATTCTGGGAAACACCATATATTTT.

In this sample, this clonotype turned up a few times. CDR3 amino acids: CASTKRLALGEQYF. The CDR3 DNA follows: TGTGCCAGCACCAAACGACTAGCACTTGGCGAGCAGTACTTC. The J gene is TRBJ2-7, the V gene TRBV6-5, with TRBD2 matching 7 bases. Looked up from germline, CDR1 is MNHEY and CDR2 is SVGAGI. Trimming at V came to 7 bases and at J to 6 bases, leaving 12 bases not matched to a gene. The CDR3 has 14 residues.

The chain combines TRBV11-2 with TRBJ2-1; D is possibly TRBD1 or TRBD2 (6 bases each). Trimming took 2 bases from V and 5 from J, leaving 16 bases between them. Germline V CDR1 and CDR2: SGHAT, FQNNGV. The CDR3 runs to 16 residues. The CDR3 DNA follows: TGTGCCAGCAGCTTAACGTCGGGGGCCCAGGACAATGAGCAGTTCTTC. Amino acid sequence: CASSLTSGAQDNEQFF.

V gene TRBV11-3 combines with J gene TRBJ1-6; D perhaps matches TRBD1 (6 bases). CDR1 is SGHNT, CDR2 YENEEA, per germline. This CDR3 is built from 14 residues. Trimming pared 4 bases from V and 9 bases from J, leaving 13 bases between. CDR3 sequence reads: CASSSTGLGSPLHF. The CDR3 nucleotides read TGTGCCAGCAGCTCCACAGGGCTAGGTTCACCCCTCCACTTT.

This clonotype was observed a handful of times. The genes are TRBV5-1 and TRBJ2-4; 9 bases match TRBD1. The CDR3 spans 16 residues. Losses at the gene ends were 2 bases for V and 1 base for J; bases not matched to a gene: 4. The germline CDR1 and CDR2 sequences are SGHRS and YFSETQ. CDR3 residues: CASSLTGTGAKNIQYF. For the CDR3, the DNA is TGCGCCAGCAGCTTAACCGGGACAGGGGCCAAAAACATTCAGTACTTC.

This clonotype occurred many times. This chain connects TRBV6-1 to TRBJ1-4; a weak D match, TRBD1 (5 bases). This CDR3 comprises 14 residues. The V gene lost 8 bases and the J gene lost 5 bases, with 15 bases spanning the gap. Germline assignment: CDR1 MNHNS and CDR2 SASEGT. CDR3 sequence reads: CASLRGNQNEKLFF. The CDR3 DNA reads as TGTGCCAGCCTCCGGGGCAACCAGAATGAAAAACTGTTTTTT.

The DNA of the CDR3 is TGCGCCAGCAGCTTGGGTGGCGGCCTTAGCAATCAGCCCCAGCATTTT. Translating gives CASSLGGGLSNQPQHF. The chain combines TRBV5-1 with TRBJ1-5; D is unclear. This CDR3 spans 16 amino acids. Trimming removed 0 bases from V and 0 bases from J, with 10 bases in between. Germline CDR1 SGHRS, CDR2 YFSETQ.

The gene calls are TRBV30 and TRBJ2-7, with D hard to call. CDR3 size: 11 residues. CDR1 and CDR2 (germline): GTSNPN, SVGIG (reference sequence). The V end was cut by 4 bases, the J end by 0 bases, with 4 bases between. CDR3 bases: TGTGCCTGGACTGACTCCTACGAGCAGTACTTC. This translates into CAWTDSYEQYF.

This clonotype occurred many times. V is TRBV30 and J is TRBJ2-2; unclear D gene. From germline, CDR1 is GTSNPN and CDR2 SVGIG (reference sequence). Deletions cut 3 bases from V and 7 bases from J, with 6 bases between. CDR3 size: 11 residues. CDR3 protein: CAWRWRGELFF. The CDR3 nucleotides read TGTGCCTGGAGGTGGCGCGGGGAGCTGTTTTTT. Full variable domain (rest looked up from reference TRBV30 and TRBJ2-2): SQTIHQWPATLVQPVGSPLSLECTVEGTSNPNLYWYRQAAGRGLQLLFYSVGIGQISSEVPQNLSASRPQDRQFILSSKKLLLSDSGFYLCAWRWRGELFFGEGSRLTVL.

This clonotype was picked up a small number of times. The genes are TRBV7-2 and TRBJ1-4; no clear D gene. In germline, CDR1 is SGHTA, CDR2 FQGNSA. The V end was cut by 5 bases, the J end by 7 bases, with 8 bases between. CDR3 size: 12 residues. The DNA of the CDR3 is TGTGCCAGCAGCCCTCATGGTGAAAAACTGTTTTTT. This translates into CASSPHGEKLFF. The whole variable domain, filled in from reference TRBV7-2 and TRBJ1-4, reads GAGVSQSPSNKVTEKGKDVELRCDPISGHTALYWYRQSLGQGLEFLIYFQGNSAPDKSGLPSDRFSAERTGGSVSTLTIQRTQQEDSAVYLCASSPHGEKLFFGSGTQLSVL.

V usage is TRBV9 and J usage is TRBJ2-1; a weak D match, TRBD2 (5 bases). The V end lost 0 bases, the J end lost 8 bases, and 15 bases lay between the germline ends. The CDR3 consists of 15 residues. The germline V gene encodes CDR1 SGDLS and CDR2 YYNGEE. The CDR3 region has the DNA TGTGCCAGCAGCGTAGCAGCGCGGGTTTTTGATGAGCAGTTCTTC. Translating it yields CASSVAARVFDEQFF.

The J gene is TRBJ2-1, the V gene TRBV30; tentatively, D is TRBD1 or TRBD2 (5 bases each). From germline, CDR1 is GTSNPN and CDR2 SVGIG (reference sequence). This CDR3 is built from 17 residues. Trimming left V 0 bases short and J 4 bases short, with 19 bases between. CDR3 DNA sequence: TGTGCCTGGAGTGTAGCGCGTGTCGTAGGGGAGTACAATGAGCAGTTCTTC. This gives the protein CAWSVARVVGEYNEQFF.

In this sample, this clonotype turned up a few times. This chain joins TRBV12-3 or TRBV12-4 and TRBJ2-1, with a tentative D call TRBD1 (6 bases). V dropped 2 bases and J dropped 4 bases, with 9 bases sitting between them. The CDR3 has 14 residues. CDR3 DNA: TGTGCCAGCAGTTTAACCAGGGGTTACAATGAGCAGTTCTTC. Its translation: CASSLTRGYNEQFF.

This clonotype showed up just a few times. This sequence joins TRBV27 and TRBJ2-7; D is uncertain. This CDR3 region has 12 residues. Germline V lookup: CDR1 MNHEY, CDR2 SMNVEV (reference sequence). V lost 6 bases to trimming and J lost 2 bases, with 8 bases between them. The CDR3, as DNA: TGTGCCAGCAGACGGACCACCTACGAGCAGTACTTC. Its translation is CASRRTTYEQYF.

This chain uses TRBV20-1 with TRBJ2-3, with D hard to call. Trimming cost V 2 bases and J 2 bases, with 5 bases left between them. This CDR3 is built from 12 residues. From germline, CDR1 is DFQATT and CDR2 SNEGSKA (reference sequence). The CDR3 here is CSARPATDTQYF. The CDR3 nucleotides read TGCAGTGCTAGACCCGCCACAGATACGCAGTATTTT.

This clonotype has just a few counts. The V call is TRBV5-1, the J call TRBJ2-5; D is possibly TRBD1 or TRBD2 (5 bases each). This CDR3 has 16 residues. With 3 bases removed from V and 5 bases from J, the gap between germline ends came to 20 bases. Germline V lookup: CDR1 SGHRS, CDR2 YFSETQ. The CDR3 DNA is TGCGCCAGCAGCTGGCAAACGGGGACCCGTGAGGAGACCCAGTACTTC. It codes for CASSWQTGTREETQYF.

The chain uses TRBV10-2 and TRBJ2-7; D perhaps matches TRBD2 (6 bases). Germline V gives CDR1 WSHSY, CDR2 SAAADI. V dropped 7 bases and J dropped 3 bases, with 13 bases sitting between them. The CDR3 has 13 amino acids. CDR3 loop: CASNRESHYEQYF. In DNA form, the CDR3 reads TGCGCCAGCAACCGGGAGTCTCACTACGAGCAGTACTTC.

J is TRBJ2-5 and V is TRBV2; 8 bases agree with TRBD2. V lost 2 bases, J lost 5 bases, and 10 bases stayed unmatched. CDR1 and CDR2 (germline): SNHLY, FYNNEI. The CDR3 runs to 16 residues. Here the CDR3 DNA reads TGTGCCAGCAGTGAACAGACTAGCGAAAGGTGGGAGACCCAGTACTTC. As protein: CASSEQTSERWETQYF.

This clonotype was seen more than once but under ten times. V usage is TRBV5-1 and J usage is TRBJ1-2; D is undetermined. The CDR3 runs to 14 residues. V was cut by 0 bases and J by 2 bases, with 8 bases left in between. Germline-derived CDR1 and CDR2 are SGHRS and YFSETQ. The CDR3 bases are TGCGCCAGCAGCTTGGTTAACACAAACTATGGCTACACCTTC. Translation: CASSLVNTNYGYTF.

The sample holds a few counts of this clonotype. The chain couples TRBV7-2 to TRBJ2-3, with TRBD2 matching over 15 bases. Trimming took 5 bases from V and 4 from J; bases not matched to a gene: 10. The CDR3 has 18 residues. Germline CDR1 SGHTA, CDR2 FQGNSA. CDR3 sequence reads: CASSALWTSGRGADTQYF. CDR3 sequence (DNA): TGTGCCAGCAGCGCCCTCTGGACTAGCGGGAGGGGGGCAGATACGCAGTATTTT.

The chain employs TRBV7-9 and TRBJ2-2, with D perhaps matching TRBD2 (5 bases). Germline assignment: CDR1 SEHNR and CDR2 FQNEAQ (reference sequence). CDR3 length: 17 amino acids. Trimming stripped 5 bases from V and 1 base from J, with 17 bases between. CDR3 sequence: CASSPARVGLNTGELFF. CDR3 nucleotide sequence: TGTGCCAGCAGCCCCGCGAGGGTCGGGTTGAACACCGGGGAGCTGTTTTTT.

Many counts were recorded for this clonotype. The chain carries TRBV7-2 and TRBJ2-1, with D perhaps given as TRBD1 or TRBD2 (5 bases each). The CDR3 spans 15 residues. V dropped 1 base and J dropped 3 bases, with 10 bases sitting between them. The germline gives CDR1 SGHTA, CDR2 FQGNSA. The CDR3 loop reads CASSLGDGNYNEQFF. As DNA, the CDR3 is TGTGCCAGCAGCTTAGGGGACGGAAACTACAATGAGCAGTTCTTC.

This clonotype has more than one count but fewer than ten. V usage is TRBV7-6 and J usage is TRBJ1-6; D is perhaps TRBD1 (6 bases). The CDR3 totals 14 residues. V was trimmed by 4 bases and J by 7 bases, leaving 11 bases between them. Looked up from germline, CDR1 is SGHVS and CDR2 is FNYEAQ. The CDR3 coding sequence is TGTGCCAGCAGCTCAGACAGGCACAATTCACCCCTCCACTTT. It translates to CASSSDRHNSPLHF.

The chain uses TRBV28 and TRBJ1-3; no clear D gene. This CDR3 comprises 14 residues. Germline lookup yields CDR1 MDHEN and CDR2 SYDVKM. The V end lost 2 bases, the J end lost 0 bases, and 5 bases lay between the germline ends. CDR3: CASSLTNSGNTIYF. Here the CDR3 DNA reads TGTGCCAGCAGTTTAACGAACTCTGGAAACACCATATATTTT.

In DNA, the CDR3 is TGTGCCAGCAGCCAACTAAGGGGGAATAGTGACTATGGCTACACCTTC. It is translated as CASSQLRGNSDYGYTF. The chain combines TRBV11-2 with TRBJ1-2, with a tentative D call TRBD1 (6 bases). The CDR3 runs 16 residues. Trimming took off 5 bases at V and 3 bases at J, with 19 bases between the two ends. The V gene's germline CDR1 is SGHAT and CDR2 FQNNGV.